These 23 T cell receptor beta chains came from one sample sequenced in a study of cytomegalovirus exposure and HLA in healthy donors. Researchers ran the PCR with 60 Vbeta and 13 Jbeta primers. Using immunoSEQ multiplex PCR, the repertoire was profiled, and TCRdb retains in-frame clones only, with some absent. This sample has around 140,000 clones, with around four fifths found just once. Input material: PBMCs. The receptor source for this set is a woman aged 45-65 years in good health and CMV-seropositive.

CDR3 amino acids: CASSLARDAGYEQYF. The CDR3 bases are TGCGCCAGCAGCTTGGCCCGAGACGCGGGTTACGAGCAGTACTTC. The gene calls are TRBV5-1 and TRBJ2-7; tentatively, D is TRBD2 (5 bases). The CDR3 sequence is 15 residues long. Trimming pared 0 bases from V and 4 bases from J, leaving 14 bases between. Germline V lookup: CDR1 SGHRS, CDR2 YFSETQ.

V usage is TRBV10-1 and J usage is TRBJ2-1; 12 nucleotides align to TRBD2. The V and J ends lost 3 bases and 8 bases, in that order; junction bases with no gene match: 5. The CDR3 extends over 15 amino acids. Germline-derived CDR1 and CDR2 are WNHNN and SYGVQD (reference sequence). The CDR3 region has the DNA TGCGCCAGCAGTGACCTAGCGGGAGGGTGGGATGAGCAGTTCTTC. Its protein is CASSDLAGGWDEQFF.

The J gene is TRBJ1-1, the V gene TRBV28, with unresolved D. Germline lookup yields CDR1 MDHEN and CDR2 SYDVKM. The CDR3 extends over 14 amino acids. The germline V and J ends were trimmed by 4 bases and 0 bases, with 9 bases remaining between them. CDR3: CASSYPGLNTEAFF. Here the CDR3 DNA reads TGTGCCAGCAGTTACCCAGGATTGAACACTGAAGCTTTCTTT.

The chain recombines TRBV14 with TRBJ2-3, with D hard to call. Germline CDR1 is SGHDN and CDR2 is FVKESK. The CDR3 consists of 14 residues. V lost 4 bases to trimming and J lost 2 bases, with 10 bases between them. The CDR3 reads CASSRIDTTDTQYF. CDR3 DNA sequence: TGTGCCAGCAGCCGGATCGACACCACAGATACGCAGTATTTT. The whole variable domain, remainder taken from reference TRBV14 and TRBJ2-3, is EAGVTQFPSHSVIEKGQTVTLRCDPISGHDNLYWYRRVMGKEIKFLLHFVKESKQDESGMPNNRFLAERTGGTYSTLKVQPAELEDSGVYFCASSRIDTTDTQYFGPGTRLTVL.

The chain recombines TRBV5-1 with TRBJ2-2; possibly TRBD1 for D (6 bases). This CDR3 region has 15 residues. V lost 2 bases and J lost 2, with 10 bases in between. The germline V gene encodes CDR1 SGHRS and CDR2 YFSETQ. CDR3 amino acids: CASSLTGYNTGELFF. The CDR3 DNA follows: TGCGCCAGCAGCTTAACAGGGTACAACACCGGGGAGCTGTTTTTT.

The chain combines TRBV2 with TRBJ1-5; tentative D call: TRBD1 (6 bases). CDR1 and CDR2 from the germline V gene are SNHLY and FYNNEI. The CDR3 has 14 residues. Trimming took off 4 bases at V and 3 bases at J, with 10 bases between the two ends. The CDR3 protein is CASSGTVFNQPQHF. The CDR3 nucleotides are TGTGCCAGCAGTGGGACAGTATTCAATCAGCCCCAGCATTTT.

A word on this clone: At one of its ends the junction is not consistent with the germline gene, which may arise from a read error. This chain uses TRBV11-1 with TRBJ1-1, with D tentatively TRBD1 (5 bases). The CDR3 is 13 amino acids. CDR1 is SGHAT, CDR2 FQDESV, per germline (reference sequence). CDR3 protein: CASSVAGGTEAFF. In nucleotides, the CDR3 is TGTGCCAGCAGCGTAGCGGGGGGCACTGAAGCTTTCTTT.

The J gene is TRBJ2-5, the V gene TRBV2, with 11 bases that match TRBD2. The CDR3 consists of 16 residues. Germline loops: CDR1 SNHLY, CDR2 FYNNEI. Trimming removed 7 bases from V and 0 bases from J; junction bases left unmatched: 7. The CDR3 DNA sequence: TGTGCCAGCAAGGGACTAGCGGCCTTATACCAAGAGACCCAGTACTTC. It encodes CASKGLAALYQETQYF.

This clone was detected a few times. The genes are TRBV27 and TRBJ2-2, with TRBD2 matching over 8 bases. The CDR3 has 15 residues. The germline gives CDR1 MNHEY, CDR2 SMNVEV (reference sequence). Unmatched junction bases numbered 5, after V lost 8 bases and J lost 0 bases. The CDR3 protein is CASSQLAANTGELFF. The CDR3 DNA is TGTGCCAGCTCACAACTAGCGGCGAACACCGGGGAGCTGTTTTTT.

The chain employs TRBV2 and TRBJ2-5; 8 positions agree with TRBD1. The J call may be wrong; the DNA end is better matched by TRBJ2-7. The germline V gene has CDR1 SNHLY and CDR2 FYNNEI. The length of the CDR3 is 12 residues. The CDR3 nucleotides read TGTGCCAGCAGCTGGACAGGGTACGAGCAGTACTTC. Its protein is CASSWTGYEQYF.

The chain joins TRBV9 to TRBJ2-1; 8 bases are a match to TRBD2. The V and J ends lost 3 bases and 6 bases, in that order; junction bases with no gene match: 5. This CDR3 comprises 14 residues. CDR1 and CDR2 from the germline V gene are SGDLS and YYNGEE. The CDR3 nucleotides are TGTGCCAGCAGCGAAACGGGAGGGGTCAATGAGCAGTTCTTC. It specifies CASSETGGVNEQFF.

The V call is TRBV19, the J call TRBJ1-1; D gene unclear. Germline V gene data show CDR1 as LNHDA and CDR2 as SQIVND (reference sequence). The V and J ends lost 7 bases and 3 bases respectively, with 12 bases between them. CDR3 size: 13 residues. CDR3 residues: CASTGALYTEAFF. CDR3 in DNA: TGTGCCAGTACAGGCGCACTTTACACTGAAGCTTTCTTT.

This chain's CDR3 is CASSFPMNTEAFF. Here the CDR3 DNA reads TGTGCCAGCAGCTTCCCTATGAACACTGAAGCTTTCTTT. This sequence joins TRBV5-5 and TRBJ1-1; D gene ambiguous. V gave up 2 bases and J gave up 0 bases, with 5 bases separating them. Germline assignment: CDR1 SGHKS and CDR2 YYEKEE (reference sequence). CDR3 size: 13 residues.

The rearrangement joins TRBV7-3 to TRBJ2-3; D is possibly TRBD2 (6 bases). This CDR3 is 14 amino acids long. V gave up 5 bases and J gave up 6 bases, with 15 bases separating them. The germline V gene has CDR1 SGHTA and CDR2 FQGTGA. CDR3 loop: CASSPSTRTDTQYF. CDR3 bases: TGTGCCAGCAGCCCCTCGACTAGGACCGATACGCAGTATTTT.

This sequence joins TRBV29-1 and TRBJ2-5, with 10 nucleotides matching TRBD2. V dropped 2 bases and J dropped 5; count of bases not matched to a gene: 8. The CDR3 extends over 15 amino acids. Germline V gene data show CDR1 as SQVTM and CDR2 as ANQGSEA. This CDR3 reads CSVERRLAGGETQYF. The DNA of the CDR3 is TGCAGCGTTGAAAGACGACTAGCGGGCGGGGAGACCCAGTACTTC.

The genes are TRBV6-1 and TRBJ1-5, with 7 bases aligning to TRBD1. The CDR3 is 13 residues long. After removal of 8 bases from V and 9 bases from J, the junction contained 10 bases not matched to a gene. The germline V gene has CDR1 MNHNS and CDR2 SASEGT. The CDR3 DNA reads as TGTGCCAGCCTGGAGGGGGCGGATCGGCCCCAGCATTTT. It is translated as CASLEGADRPQHF.

The chain employs TRBV25-1 and TRBJ1-1, with a weak D call TRBD1 (6 bases). CDR1 is MGHDK and CDR2 is SYGVNS in the germline V gene. The V end was cut by 3 bases, the J end by 5 bases, with 13 bases between. The length of the CDR3 is 14 residues. The CDR3 region has the DNA TGTGCCAGCAGTGACCCCAGGGGAAGGACTGAAGCTTTCTTT. As protein: CASSDPRGRTEAFF.

The chain uses TRBV5-1 and TRBJ2-7; D unclear. The CDR3 is made up of 12 amino acids. Between the trimmed V and J ends, which lost 4 bases and 0 bases, there was a span of 5 bases. Germline V CDR1 and CDR2: SGHRS, YFSETQ. CDR3 nucleotides: TGCGCCAGCAGCCGGGTCTCCTACGAGCAGTACTTC. Protein product: CASSRVSYEQYF.

This clone appeared a single time. This chain joins TRBV2 and TRBJ2-3; TRBD1 matches 9 bases. From germline, CDR1 is SNHLY and CDR2 FYNNEI. Trimming removed 2 bases from V and 6 bases from J; junction bases left unmatched: 6. This CDR3 is 15 amino acids long. DNA for the CDR3: TGTGCCAGCAGTGAAATGGGACAGGGTGGCGATACGCAGTATTTT. Its protein product is CASSEMGQGGDTQYF.

The chain combines TRBV11-3 with TRBJ2-1, with TRBD2 identical over 8 bases. Unmatched junction bases numbered 9, after V lost 1 base and J lost 7 bases. Germline lookup yields CDR1 SGHNT and CDR2 YENEEA. The CDR3 contains 16 residues. The CDR3 spells CASSLGTGGSWNEQFF. CDR3 bases: TGTGCCAGCAGCTTAGGGACGGGGGGGAGTTGGAATGAGCAGTTCTTC.

The V call is TRBV19, the J call TRBJ1-5; tentatively, D is TRBD1 (6 bases). The CDR3 contains 16 residues. The V and J ends lost 6 bases and 0 bases respectively, with 15 bases between them. The germline gives CDR1 LNHDA, CDR2 SQIVND (reference sequence). CDR3: CASRGLAGDSNQPQHF. Here the CDR3 DNA reads TGTGCCAGTAGGGGGTTAGCAGGGGATAGCAATCAGCCCCAGCATTTT.

This chain connects TRBV5-1 to TRBJ2-7; 7 positions agree with TRBD1. V shed 4 bases and J 4 bases; nucleotides not matched to a gene: 11. The germline V gene has CDR1 SGHRS and CDR2 YFSETQ. CDR3 length: 15 residues. CDR3 DNA: TGCGCCAGCAGCCCTGAACCGGGACAGAGATACGAGCAGTACTTC. Encoded protein: CASSPEPGQRYEQYF.

The V call is TRBV2, the J call TRBJ1-6, with a weak D call TRBD1 (5 bases). The V end was cut by 2 bases, the J end by 9 bases, with 17 bases between. The CDR3 is 16 amino acids. Looked up from germline, CDR1 is SNHLY and CDR2 is FYNNEI. CDR3 protein: CASSESVGGYASPLHF. The CDR3 nucleotides are TGTGCCAGCAGTGAATCGGTTGGGGGGTACGCTTCACCCCTCCACTTT.